These 27 T cell receptor beta chains share one sample of origin, sequenced in a study of blood T cell repertoires in COVID-19. The assay was immunoSEQ multiplex PCR, and TCRdb's table has in-frame clones only and misses some. The profile covers 84,000 or so clones, with roughly nine tenths appearing a single time and approximately 5.1% taken by the ten largest. Source material: peripheral blood. Source of these receptors: a man aged 55 to 69 with acute or convalescent COVID-19.

This chain connects TRBV10-3 to TRBJ2-3; the match to TRBD2 covers 13 bases. Germline trimming cut 11 bases from V and 3 bases from J; bases unmatched to any gene: 8. The germline CDR1 and CDR2 sequences are ENHRY and SYGVKD. The CDR3 is made up of 15 amino acids. The CDR3 loop reads CAGSGGLAGTDTQYF. The CDR3 DNA reads TGTGCCGGCTCCGGGGGACTAGCGGGAACAGATACGCAGTATTTT.

This chain uses TRBV24-1 with TRBJ1-5; D uncertain. Trimming cost V 4 bases and J 10 bases, with 10 bases left between them. CDR3 size: 12 residues. The germline V gene encodes CDR1 KGHDR and CDR2 SFDVKD. The CDR3 DNA sequence: TGTGCCACCAGTGACCCAGGAACTCCCCAGCATTTT. Encoded protein: CATSDPGTPQHF.

This clone was seen once. The gene calls are TRBV6-6 and TRBJ1-2; D is perhaps TRBD1 (5 bases). The germline V gene encodes CDR1 MNHNY and CDR2 SVGAGI (reference sequence). The CDR3 consists of 12 residues. The germline V and J ends were trimmed by 7 bases and 4 bases, with 10 bases remaining between them. The CDR3 nucleotides are TGTGCCAGCACTTTGACAGCCTATGGCTACACCTTC. It yields the protein CASTLTAYGYTF.

This chain uses TRBV19 with TRBJ1-3; 7 nucleotides agree with TRBD1. Trimming took 3 bases from V and 3 from J; bases not matched to a gene: 2. The CDR3 loop spans 14 amino acids. Per the germline V gene, CDR1 is LNHDA and CDR2 is SQIVND (reference sequence). As DNA, the CDR3 is TGTGCCAGTAGTATCCAGGGGGATGGAAACACCATATATTTT. It codes for CASSIQGDGNTIYF.

This clone has just a few counts. The genes are TRBV12-5 and TRBJ1-1; no definite D call. Trimming left V 3 bases short and J 6 bases short, with 11 bases between. Looked up from germline, CDR1 is LGHNT and CDR2 is FRNRAP. The CDR3 runs to 13 residues. CDR3 DNA sequence: TGTGCTAGTGGTTTTCCAAGCAACCCTGAAGCTTTCTTT. Encoded protein: CASGFPSNPEAFF.

The chain combines TRBV9 with TRBJ2-3; TRBD2 agrees at 7 bases. The J segment lost 3 bases and the V segment lost 1 base, leaving 5 bases of the junction unmatched. This CDR3 is 15 amino acids long. Germline V lookup: CDR1 SGDLS, CDR2 YYNGEE. The DNA of the CDR3 is TGTGCCAGCAGCGTATCGTGGGGGGGAACAGATACGCAGTATTTT. It codes for CASSVSWGGTDTQYF.

The chain couples TRBV21-1 to TRBJ2-3; the D call in the table, TRBD1, was not verified against the DNA. TRBV21-1 is a known pseudogene. The CDR3 is 16 residues long. The CDR3 loop is CASSGRDSYSTDTQYF. In DNA, the CDR3 is TGTGCCAGCAGCGGCCGGGACAGCTATAGCACAGATACGCAGTATTTT.

V and J are TRBV18 and TRBJ1-4; D gene ambiguous. Germline V lookup: CDR1 KGHSH, CDR2 LQKENI. V lost 4 bases to trimming and J lost 6 bases, with 3 bases between them. The CDR3 length is 11 residues. CDR3 sequence (DNA): TGTGCCAGCTCACTAGATGAAAAACTGTTTTTT. This translates into CASSLDEKLFF.

The table lists this clone with a count of one. The chain couples TRBV19 to TRBJ2-7; possibly TRBD2 for D (6 bases). Germline V gives CDR1 LNHDA, CDR2 SQIVND (reference sequence). V gave up 5 bases and J gave up 4 bases, with 21 bases separating them. This CDR3 is 16 amino acids long. CDR3 nucleotide sequence: TGTGCCAGTAGTCAACTAGCTTCTGGGACTTTATACGAGCAGTACTTC. Protein: CASSQLASGTLYEQYF.

This clone showed up just a few times. This chain joins TRBV15 and TRBJ1-1, with D unclear. V dropped 0 bases and J dropped 5 bases, with 7 bases sitting between them. The CDR3 is 13 residues long. Germline V gene lookup returns CDR1 LNHNV and CDR2 YYDKDF (reference sequence). The CDR3 DNA reads TGTGCCACCAGCAGAGATAGACAAACTGAAGCTTTCTTT. Its protein product is CATSRDRQTEAFF.

This clone was found a few times. The chain recombines TRBV4-3 with TRBJ1-1; TRBD1 agrees at 7 bases. Germline V gives CDR1 LGHNA, CDR2 YSLEER. There are 17 residues in the CDR3. V trimming: 1 base; J trimming: 2 bases; junction bases outside the gene matches: 10. The CDR3 loop reads CASSQVSVGGFNTEAFF. The DNA for the CDR3 is TGCGCCAGCAGCCAAGTCTCGGTAGGGGGCTTCAACACTGAAGCTTTCTTT.

This clone came up a few times. V usage is TRBV12-5 and J usage is TRBJ1-4, with 10 bases identical to TRBD1. The germline gives CDR1 LGHNT, CDR2 FRNRAP. CDR3 length: 17 amino acids. The junction had 6 bases not matched to a gene; V was cut back by 2 bases and J by 3 bases. The CDR3 DNA reads as TGTGCTAGTGGTTTGACAGACAGGGGGCCTGCTAATGAAAAACTGTTTTTT. It translates to CASGLTDRGPANEKLFF. Variable domain in full (rest from reference TRBV12-5 and TRBJ1-4): DARVTQTPRHKVTEMGQEVTMRCQPILGHNTVFWYRQTMMQGLELLAYFRNRAPLDDSGMPKDRFSAEMPDATLATLKIQPSEPRDSAVYFCASGLTDRGPANEKLFFGSGTQLSVL.

This clone was observed a handful of times. The genes are TRBV2 and TRBJ1-2; TRBD1 matches at 7 bases. V shed 7 bases and J 6 bases; nucleotides not matched to a gene: 5. The CDR3 runs 12 residues. Germline values: CDR1 SNHLY, CDR2 FYNNEI. CDR3 bases: TGTGCCAGCAATTACCAGGGGGATGGCTACACCTTC. This codes for CASNYQGDGYTF. The variable domain in full, with the rest retrieved from reference TRBV2 and TRBJ1-2, is EPEVTQTPSHQVTQMGQEVILRCVPISNHLYFYWYRQILGQKVEFLVSFYNNEISEKSEIFDDQFSVERPDGSNFTLKIRSTKLEDSAMYFCASNYQGDGYTFGSGTRLTVV.

This chain connects TRBV4-1 to TRBJ1-1, with a tentative D call TRBD1 (6 bases). Trimming took 4 bases from V and 1 from J, leaving 13 bases between them. Germline V CDR1 and CDR2: MGHRA, YSYEKL. CDR3 length: 15 residues. This CDR3 reads CASSLEQQGNTEAFF. In nucleotides, the CDR3 is TGCGCCAGCAGCCTGGAACAACAGGGGAACACTGAAGCTTTCTTT.

The gene calls are TRBV29-1 and TRBJ1-1; the match to TRBD1 covers 7 bases. The CDR3 spans 15 residues. V shed 1 base and J 3 bases; nucleotides not matched to a gene: 8. Germline-derived CDR1 and CDR2 are SQVTM and ANQGSEA. The CDR3 coding sequence is TGCAGCGTTGAAGTTAGGGGGCGCGGGCACACTGAAGCTTTCTTT. It codes for CSVEVRGRGHTEAFF.

The gene calls are TRBV6-2 or TRBV6-3 and TRBJ2-7; no clear D. Trimming left V 0 bases short and J 2 bases short, with 29 bases between. The CDR3 has 21 amino acids. CDR1 MNHEY and CDR2 SVGEGT come from the germline V gene. The CDR3 spells CASSYSFTTHATDHLTYEQYF. The DNA of the CDR3 is TGTGCCAGCAGTTACTCGTTCACCACCCATGCCACTGATCATCTCACCTACGAGCAGTACTTC.

The chain is built from TRBV29-1 and TRBJ1-1; possibly TRBD1 for D (5 bases). Per the germline V gene, CDR1 is SQVTM and CDR2 is ANQGSEA. CDR3 length equals 14 residues. V lost 4 bases and J lost 5, with 17 bases in between. CDR3 sequence (DNA): TGCAGCGTTGTTTTTTCAGGGCTGGGGACTGAAGCTTTCTTT. This translates into CSVVFSGLGTEAFF.

Here the CDR3 DNA reads TGTGCCAGCAGTGCGGCGGGGACTAGCACAGATACGCAGTATTTT. This codes for CASSAAGTSTDTQYF. J is TRBJ2-3 and V is TRBV28, with TRBD2 as a possible D gene (6 bases). The CDR3 length is 15 residues. Germline assignment: CDR1 MDHEN and CDR2 SYDVKM. Trimming took off 5 bases at V and 0 bases at J, with 12 bases between the two ends.

The chain carries TRBV7-2 and TRBJ1-1, with a tentative D call TRBD1 (5 bases). CDR3 size: 13 residues. Germline CDR1 reads SGHTA; CDR2 reads FQGNSA. With 5 bases removed from V and 5 bases from J, the gap between germline ends came to 12 bases. CDR3 DNA: TGTGCCAGCAGCGGCCAGGGTAGGACTGAAGCTTTCTTT. Its protein product is CASSGQGRTEAFF.

The chain recombines TRBV18 with TRBJ2-7, with 13 bases aligning to TRBD2. The CDR3 runs 17 residues. CDR1 and CDR2 (germline): KGHSH, LQKENI. V shed 5 bases and J 0 bases; nucleotides not matched to a gene: 7. The CDR3 loop is CASSSTSGGGNSYEQYF. CDR3 DNA: TGTGCCAGCTCAAGTACTAGCGGGGGGGGTAACTCCTACGAGCAGTACTTC.

The chain combines TRBV3-1 (or the pseudogene TRBV3-2) with TRBJ2-2, with 10 bases identical to TRBD2. After removal of 7 bases from V and 5 bases from J, the junction contained 16 bases not matched to a gene. CDR1 is LGHDT, CDR2 YNNKEL, per germline (reference sequence). This CDR3 spans 18 amino acids. The CDR3 bases are TGTGCCAGCAAAACCCCCGGTTTAGCGGGGGGTGGGACCGGGGAGCTGTTTTTT. Its translation: CASKTPGLAGGGTGELFF.

V gene TRBV7-8 combines with J gene TRBJ1-5, with D possibly being TRBD1 (5 bases). The germline V gene has CDR1 SGHVS and CDR2 FQNEAQ. This CDR3 region has 15 residues. V was pared by 6 bases and J by 8 bases, with 20 bases between. CDR3 DNA: TGTGCCAGCAGTCCTGCGTCCGTGGGACTTAAGCCCCAGCATTTT. This encodes CASSPASVGLKPQHF.

This clone showed up many times. This chain joins TRBV24-1 and TRBJ1-2; D is ambiguous. The CDR3 loop spans 12 amino acids. Germline values: CDR1 KGHDR, CDR2 SFDVKD. V lost 4 bases to trimming and J lost 3 bases, with 5 bases between them. The CDR3 nucleotides read TGTGCCACCAGTGACGACTACTATGGCTACACCTTC. Its protein is CATSDDYYGYTF.

The chain employs TRBV14 and TRBJ1-2; a possible D gene is TRBD1 (5 bases). This CDR3 is built from 15 residues. Trimming removed 0 bases from V and 5 bases from J, with 13 bases in between. Germline V lookup: CDR1 SGHDN, CDR2 FVKESK. The CDR3 DNA follows: TGTGCCAGCAGCCAAGATCCCGCAGGGAGGTATGGCTACACCTTC. This translates into CASSQDPAGRYGYTF.

The chain uses TRBV5-1 and TRBJ2-7; 10 bases agree with TRBD2. Germline V gene sequence: CDR1 SGHRS, CDR2 YFSETQ. The V segment lost 3 bases and the J segment 0 bases; nucleotides outside the gene matches: 3. This CDR3 has 15 residues. CDR3 amino acids: CASSSRLAGSYEQYF. The CDR3 DNA reads as TGCGCCAGCAGCTCCCGACTAGCGGGCTCCTACGAGCAGTACTTC.

The V call is TRBV15, the J call TRBJ2-3; a weak D match, TRBD2 (5 bases). Per germline, CDR1 LNHNV and CDR2 YYDKDF (reference sequence). The V gene lost 0 bases and the J gene lost 6 bases, with 7 bases spanning the gap. The CDR3 runs to 13 residues. CDR3 nucleotides: TGTGCCACCAGCAGAGATTGGGAGGATACGCAGTATTTT. Protein product: CATSRDWEDTQYF.

V gene TRBV7-2 combines with J gene TRBJ2-3; 7 bases agree with TRBD1. The CDR3 runs to 15 residues. Losses at the gene ends were 2 bases for V and 1 base for J; bases not matched to a gene: 3. From germline, CDR1 is SGHTA and CDR2 FQGNSA. The CDR3 DNA is TGTGCCAGCAGCTTACACAGGGGAGGCACAGATACGCAGTATTTT. It encodes CASSLHRGGTDTQYF.